The clone carrying this T cell receptor (beta chain) has a handful of counts. The antigen is unknown. The authors gated naive CD8 T cells as CD8+CD4-CCR7+CD45RA+ for sorting. These data come from a study of molecular identifiers for immune sequencing clone quantification. Whole-study findings and limits: Naive cells had under 1% of molecules in clones above 20 RNA copies, effectors over 98%.

The CDR3 consists of 15 residues. CDR1 and CDR2 from the germline V gene are MNHEY and SMNVEV (reference sequence). The trim removed 5 bases at V and 8 bases at J, leaving 9 bases unmatched. TCRdb re-called the PCR reads through MiXCR, storing one row per CDR3 protein. The data show some 580,000 distinct CDR3 sequences, roughly 23% seen once. The chain joins TRBV27 to TRBJ1-4; 9 positions match TRBD1. The clonotype was recovered from a human donor in good health. Some libraries in this study had Jurkat cell RNA spiked in. Sequenced: naive CD8+ T cells from blood, with Jurkat cell RNA spiked in. Noted subset: FACS-sorted CD8+CD4-CCR7+CD45RA+ naive T cells. In DNA, the CDR3 is TGTGCCAGCAGTCCACTCGGGACAGGGAGGGAAAAACTGTTTTTT. Its translation is CASSPLGTGREKLFF.